Given below is one T cell receptor beta chain in context. What it recognizes is unknown. The data stem from a study of T cell repertoires in cytomegalovirus infection. For the study at large: Signatures in public TCR beta sequences pointed to both CMV infection and matching HLA type. Points from the study as a whole: Public TCR beta family frequency separated CMV-and-HLA carriers, including in an independent cohort. It was HLA-C-restricted CMV-specific TCR beta clonotypes that dominated the response ex vivo.

MiXCR, applied by TCRdb to the reads, yields one record per CDR3 protein. The table shows around 180,000 distinct CDR3 sequences, with under 25% occurring only once. This clonotype was sampled from a human donor in good health (CMV status not recorded). Some clones in this sample may be carry-over from other donors' samples. Material: PBMCs.

CDR3 DNA sequence: TGTGCCAGCAGTCCGACACTAGCGGTCGGCGAGCAGTACTTC. This gives the protein CASSPTLAVGEQYF. This chain connects TRBV12-3 or TRBV12-4 to TRBJ2-7, with 8 nucleotides matching TRBD2. The CDR3 spans 14 residues. Trimming cost V 5 bases and J 6 bases; bases outside gene matches: 9.